This TCR delta chain appears in the sequencing data of a study of γδ T cells in repeated Plasmodium falciparum infection. The overall study: Malaria-naive adults were infected with P. falciparum NF54 four times over around 600 days. Study-level points and caveats: Malian children's Vdelta2-negative repertoires appeared more expanded and less diverse than Australians'.

About this clone: The antigen is undetermined. TCRdb's protein for this DNA is that of a much larger clone and differs from the translation at residue 14, likely a read error; the protein shown is the DNA translation.

Bulk repertoires came from Vgamma9/Vdelta2+ or Vdelta2-negative gammadelta T cells flow-sorted from PBMC. TRG and TRD sequences were obtained from every sorted gammadelta sample. TCRdb re-identified clones in the multiplex PCR reads via CATT. The data contain 45,000 to 50,000 delta-chain clones, roughly 1.6% of them singletons. This CDR3 has 19 residues. Germline V gene data show CDR1 as TSWWSYY and CDR2 as QGS. Deletions cut 0 bases from V and 5 bases from J, with 25 bases between. V usage is TRDV1 and J usage is TRDJ1, with D unclear. TCRdb offers no J gene call, so here the DNA was matched to germline to obtain one. The sequence derives from a pool of human donors (malaria-infected and uninfected, not separated). The sequenced sample consisted of gamma-delta T cells from blood. This CDR3 reads CALGELGFLRTPGIDKLIF. The CDR3 bases are TGTGCTCTTGGGGAACTAGGCTTTCTACGAACCCCTGGTATAGATAAACTCATCTTT.